This entry lists 28 T cell receptor beta chains sequenced from one sample in a study of blood T cell repertoires in COVID-19. Sequenced by immunoSEQ multiplex PCR; TCRdb stores in-frame clones only, minus some. The table shows hundreds of thousands of clones, with 80% to 90% occurring only once. Sequenced input: PBMCs or T cells enriched from blood (not recorded which). These receptors were obtained from a man under 40 who had recovered from COVID-19.

The gene calls are TRBV7-9 and TRBJ2-5, with a possible D match to TRBD2 (6 bases). This CDR3 has 15 residues. Germline-derived CDR1 and CDR2 are SEHNR and FQNEAQ (reference sequence). The V gene lost 5 bases and the J gene lost 5 bases, with 18 bases spanning the gap. This CDR3 is CASSQESGSWETQYF. The CDR3 DNA is TGTGCCAGCAGCCAAGAAAGCGGGTCGTGGGAGACCCAGTACTTC.

The rearrangement links TRBV10-3 to TRBJ2-7; TRBD1 matches at 9 bases. This CDR3 region has 15 residues. The V gene's germline CDR1 is ENHRY and CDR2 SYGVKD. Germline trimming cut 4 bases from V and 2 bases from J; bases unmatched to any gene: 6. In DNA, the CDR3 is TGTGCCATCAGTGGTGGACAGGGGACTACCTACGAGCAGTACTTC. Its protein product is CAISGGQGTTYEQYF.

The chain carries TRBV11-2 and TRBJ2-7; 10 bases agree with TRBD2. Per the germline V gene, CDR1 is SGHAT and CDR2 is FQNNGV. Germline trimming cut 5 bases from V and 6 bases from J; bases unmatched to any gene: 7. The CDR3 spans 14 residues. This chain's CDR3 is CASSPIAGGSEQYF. The CDR3 DNA reads TGTGCCAGCAGCCCTATAGCGGGAGGATCCGAGCAGTACTTC.

The V gene is TRBV27, the J gene TRBJ2-6; possible D gene TRBD1, 6 bases. V shed 5 bases and J shed 0 bases, with 17 bases lying between them. CDR1 MNHEY and CDR2 SMNVEV come from the germline V gene (reference sequence). The CDR3 runs 18 residues. The CDR3 DNA follows: TGTGCCAGCAGTCCCACGACAGGTCGATACTCTGGGGCCAACGTCCTGACTTTC. Its translation is CASSPTTGRYSGANVLTF.

This rearrangement joins TRBV28 to TRBJ1-4; D is unresolved. From germline, CDR1 is MDHEN and CDR2 SYDVKM. Trimming took 3 bases from V and 4 from J, leaving 12 bases between them. This CDR3 is 15 amino acids long. The CDR3 region has the DNA TGTGCCAGCAGTTTTGCGCGAAAGCTTAATGAAAAACTGTTTTTT. This translates into CASSFARKLNEKLFF.

The V and J genes are TRBV19 and TRBJ1-1; 9 bases match TRBD1. From germline, CDR1 is LNHDA and CDR2 SQIVND (reference sequence). The CDR3 sequence is 15 residues long. V gave up 7 bases and J gave up 7 bases; unmatched junction bases: 13. For the CDR3, the DNA is TGTGCCAGTAAGGTGGGACAGGGCCACGCATATGAAGCTTTCTTT. Translation gives CASKVGQGHAYEAFF. Full variable domain (rest looked up from reference TRBV19 and TRBJ1-1): DGGITQSPKYLFRKEGQNVTLSCEQNLNHDAMYWYRQDPGQGLRLIYYSQIVNDFQKGDIAEGYSVSREKKESFPLTVTSAQKNPTAFYLCASKVGQGHAYEAFFGQGTRLTVV.

V gene TRBV25-1 combines with J gene TRBJ2-6; D uncertain. This CDR3 has 14 residues. The germline V gene encodes CDR1 MGHDK and CDR2 SYGVNS. V was clipped by 5 bases and J by 1 base, with 6 bases between them. The CDR3 coding sequence is TGTGCCAGCAGTTCCCTTTCTGGGGCCAACGTCCTGACTTTC. Translated: CASSSLSGANVLTF.

The chain couples TRBV4-2 to TRBJ2-7; 8 bases are a match to TRBD2. The CDR3 sequence is 14 residues long. Trimming at V came to 4 bases and at J to 7 bases, leaving 9 bases not matched to a gene. Germline assignment: CDR1 LGHNA and CDR2 YNFKEQ. CDR3 sequence: CASSPESGLGEQYF. Here the CDR3 DNA reads TGTGCCAGCAGCCCCGAGTCGGGACTAGGGGAGCAGTACTTC.

This chain joins TRBV7-3 and TRBJ2-3, with D uncertain. The CDR3 totals 13 residues. The V end was cut by 6 bases, the J end by 3 bases, with 10 bases between. Germline-derived CDR1 and CDR2 are SGHTA and FQGTGA. Here the CDR3 reads CASRLTGTDTQYF. The CDR3 DNA is TGTGCCAGCAGACTCACCGGGACAGATACGCAGTATTTT.

Regarding this clone: Its ends do not fully match the called genes, so a read error is possible. The chain joins TRBV5-3 to TRBJ2-1; 7 bases agree with TRBD2. TRBV5-3 is known as an ORF, though its function is uncertain. This CDR3 region has 17 residues. CDR3 amino acids: CVRSLKRGSSSYNEQFF. The CDR3 region has the DNA TGTGTCAGAAGCCTAAAGCGGGGCTCTAGCTCCTACAATGAGCAGTTCTTC.

The CDR3 nucleotides read TGTGCCAGCAGCCCTACAGGGGGGGATGGCTACACCTTC. As protein: CASSPTGGDGYTF. The gene calls are TRBV16 and TRBJ1-2; 8 bases are a match to TRBD1. Germline V gene sequence: CDR1 KGHSY, CDR2 FQNENV. CDR3 length equals 13 residues. V shed 4 bases, J shed 6 bases, and the junction held 4 bases outside the gene matches. Supplemented by reference TRBV16 and TRBJ1-2, the full variable domain reads GEEVAQTPKHLVRGEGQKAKLYCAPIKGHSYVFWYQQVLKNEFKFLISFQNENVFDETGMPKERFSAKCLPNSPCSLEIQATKLEDSAVYFCASSPTGGDGYTFGSGTRLTVV.

V usage is TRBV28 and J usage is TRBJ1-1; TRBD1 matches 11 bases. Germline CDR1 is MDHEN and CDR2 is SYDVKM. This CDR3 comprises 15 residues. V lost 5 bases and J lost 5; bases outside the gene matches: 7. In DNA, the CDR3 is TGTGCCAGCAGTGGACAGGGGGCGGTGGGGACTGAAGCTTTCTTT. It translates to CASSGQGAVGTEAFF. Using reference TRBV28 and TRBJ1-1 for the parts outside the CDR3, the full variable domain is DVKVTQSSRYLVKRTGEKVFLECVQDMDHENMFWYRQDPGLGLRLIYFSYDVKMKEKGDIPEGYSVSREKKERFSLILESASTNQTSMYLCASSGQGAVGTEAFFGQGTRLTVV.

For this clone: This CDR3 is also generated by other DNA sequences in the sample. The V and J genes are TRBV12-3 or TRBV12-4 and TRBJ1-5; D may be TRBD1 (5 bases). Trimming pared 3 bases from V and 4 bases from J, leaving 7 bases between. The CDR3 runs 13 residues. CDR3: CASSFSGNQPQHF. The CDR3, as DNA: TGTGCCAGCAGTTTTTCAGGGAATCAGCCCCAGCATTTT.

The chain has TRBV5-4 and TRBJ2-7; TRBD1 aligns across 7 bases. V shed 4 bases, J shed 2 bases, and the junction held 6 bases outside the gene matches. The CDR3 length is 14 residues. The germline CDR1 and CDR2 sequences are SGHNT and YYREEE (reference sequence). The CDR3 is CASSLIDRAYEQYF. Written as DNA, the CDR3 is TGTGCCAGCAGCCTTATCGACAGGGCCTACGAGCAGTACTTC. Complete variable domain (other parts from reference TRBV5-4 and TRBJ2-7): ETGVTQSPTHLIKTRGQQVTLRCSSQSGHNTVSWYQQALGQGPQFIFQYYREEENGRGNFPPRFSGLQFPNYSSELNVNALELDDSALYLCASSLIDRAYEQYFGPGTRLTVT.

The chain is built from TRBV29-1 and TRBJ1-4, with a possible D match to TRBD1 (5 bases). Looked up from germline, CDR1 is SQVTM and CDR2 is ANQGSEA. This CDR3 is 13 amino acids long. V lost 7 bases to trimming and J lost 4 bases, with 13 bases between them. CDR3 DNA: TGCAGCGGCCAAGGGGTTATTAATGAAAAACTGTTTTTT. Translating gives CSGQGVINEKLFF.

The rearrangement uses TRBV5-1 and TRBJ1-1, with 8 bases identical to TRBD1. The CDR3 totals 14 residues. V gave up 2 bases and J gave up 3 bases; unmatched junction bases: 3. Germline loops: CDR1 SGHRS, CDR2 YFSETQ. The CDR3 DNA is TGCGCCAGCAGCTTTCCACAGGGGGACACTGAAGCTTTCTTT. It translates to CASSFPQGDTEAFF.

The rearrangement joins TRBV2 to TRBJ2-3; 7 bases match TRBD2. V was clipped by 7 bases and J by 2 bases; unmatched bases: 6. This CDR3 has 14 residues. Germline CDR1 and CDR2: SNHLY and FYNNEI. This CDR3 is CASTGDYNTDTQYF. CDR3 in DNA: TGTGCCAGCACGGGGGACTACAACACAGATACGCAGTATTTT.

This chain links TRBV19 with TRBJ1-6; tentative D call: TRBD1 (6 bases). The CDR3 has 13 amino acids. Between the trimmed V and J ends, which lost 4 bases and 7 bases, there was a span of 8 bases. CDR1 is LNHDA and CDR2 is SQIVND in the germline V gene (reference sequence). CDR3 loop: CASSRDKNSPLHF. DNA for the CDR3: TGTGCCAGTAGTAGGGACAAGAATTCACCCCTCCACTTT.

This clone is a singleton in its sample. V usage is TRBV6-5 and J usage is TRBJ2-7; a possible D gene is TRBD1 (6 bases). CDR1 is MNHEY, CDR2 SVGAGI, per germline. V was trimmed by 6 bases and J by 1 base, leaving 13 bases between them. This CDR3 spans 14 amino acids. CDR3 in amino acids: CASSPGTSSYEQYF. The CDR3 DNA follows: TGTGCCAGCAGCCCCGGGACATCTTCCTACGAGCAGTACTTC.

On this clone itself: Other DNA sequences in the same sample also yield this CDR3. This rearrangement joins TRBV5-1 to TRBJ2-5, with D perhaps matching TRBD1 (6 bases). CDR1 SGHRS and CDR2 YFSETQ come from the germline V gene. Trimming stripped 1 base from V and 3 bases from J, with 7 bases between. The CDR3 totals 13 residues. The CDR3 sequence: CASSLTGKETQYF. As DNA, the CDR3 is TGCGCCAGCAGCTTGACAGGGAAAGAGACCCAGTACTTC.

The CDR3 here is CSVEGQGLDYEQYF. The CDR3 nucleotides are TGCAGCGTTGAAGGGCAGGGGTTGGACTACGAGCAGTACTTC. This chain joins TRBV29-1 and TRBJ2-7; D is possibly TRBD1 (6 bases). The CDR3 extends over 14 amino acids. Germline V gives CDR1 SQVTM, CDR2 ANQGSEA. Trimming left V 1 base short and J 3 bases short, with 13 bases between.

The V call is TRBV29-1, the J call TRBJ1-1; D unresolved. Germline loops: CDR1 SQVTM, CDR2 ANQGSEA. V was shortened by 6 bases and J by 1 base, with 12 bases between the two germline ends. This CDR3 has 13 amino acids. This CDR3 reads CSVEIIENTEAFF. The CDR3 region has the DNA TGCAGCGTCGAGATTATAGAGAACACTGAAGCTTTCTTT.

The rearrangement joins TRBV6-5 to TRBJ2-7; weak D call: TRBD1 (6 bases). This CDR3 contains 15 residues. Germline V gene lookup returns CDR1 MNHEY and CDR2 SVGAGI. Trimming took off 2 bases at V and 0 bases at J, with 11 bases between the two ends. The CDR3 loop is CASSYRGSFSYEQYF. The DNA for the CDR3 is TGTGCCAGCAGTTACAGGGGGAGCTTCTCCTACGAGCAGTACTTC.

This clone was seen more than once but under ten times. The chain uses TRBV27 and TRBJ2-5; 9 positions agree with TRBD1. Unmatched junction bases numbered 10, after V lost 8 bases and J lost 6 bases. CDR1 and CDR2 from the germline V gene are MNHEY and SMNVEV (reference sequence). The CDR3 runs 14 residues. The CDR3 region is CASGSGTGQKTQYF. The CDR3 DNA sequence: TGTGCCAGCGGCTCCGGGACAGGGCAGAAGACCCAGTACTTC.

Remarks on this clone: Other nucleotide sequences from this sample produce the same CDR3. The chain combines TRBV12-3 or TRBV12-4 with TRBJ2-7, with D tentatively TRBD1 (5 bases). Trimming removed 3 bases at V and 4 bases at J, with 10 bases between. This CDR3 region has 13 residues. In DNA, the CDR3 is TGTGCCAGCAGTTTGGGGCACACGTACGAGCAGTACTTC. It encodes CASSLGHTYEQYF.

The genes are TRBV7-9 and TRBJ2-5, with 7 bases aligning to TRBD2. The CDR3 is made up of 15 amino acids. V dropped 3 bases and J dropped 5; count of bases not matched to a gene: 9. Germline CDR1 SEHNR, CDR2 FQNEAQ (reference sequence). The CDR3 loop reads CASSLVVLAEETQYF. CDR3 nucleotide sequence: TGTGCCAGCAGCTTGGTGGTTCTAGCGGAGGAGACCCAGTACTTC.

The gene calls are TRBV3-1 (or the pseudogene TRBV3-2) and TRBJ2-5; 9 bases line up with TRBD2. Germline loops: CDR1 LGHDT, CDR2 YNNKEL (reference sequence). Germline trimming cut 7 bases from V and 7 bases from J; bases unmatched to any gene: 10. The CDR3 has 14 residues. The CDR3 region has the DNA TGTGCCAGCACCCTCGTTAGCGGGAGTGGGACCCAGTACTTC. Translating gives CASTLVSGSGTQYF.

The chain uses TRBV6-5 and TRBJ2-7, with 8 bases aligning to TRBD1. The junction had 10 bases not matched to a gene; V was cut back by 6 bases and J by 6 bases. The CDR3 has 14 residues. Germline-derived CDR1 and CDR2 are MNHEY and SVGAGI. CDR3 in DNA: TGTGCCAGCAGAATGGACAGGGTGTCGGGCGAGCAGTACTTC. This codes for CASRMDRVSGEQYF.